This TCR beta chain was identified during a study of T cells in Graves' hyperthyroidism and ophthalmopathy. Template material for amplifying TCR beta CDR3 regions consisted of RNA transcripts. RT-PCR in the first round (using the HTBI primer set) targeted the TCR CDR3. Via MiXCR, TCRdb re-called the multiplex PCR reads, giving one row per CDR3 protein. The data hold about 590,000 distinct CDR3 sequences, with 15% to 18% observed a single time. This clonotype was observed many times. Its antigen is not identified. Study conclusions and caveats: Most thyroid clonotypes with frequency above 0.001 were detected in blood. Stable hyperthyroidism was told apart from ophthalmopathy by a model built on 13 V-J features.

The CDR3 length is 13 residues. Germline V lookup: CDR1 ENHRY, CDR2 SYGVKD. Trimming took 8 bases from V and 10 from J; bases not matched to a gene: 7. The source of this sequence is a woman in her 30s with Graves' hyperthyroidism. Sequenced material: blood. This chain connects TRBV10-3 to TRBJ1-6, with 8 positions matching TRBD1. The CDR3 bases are TGTGCCATCGGACAGGGTTACGGATCACCCCTCCACTTT. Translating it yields CAIGQGYGSPLHF.